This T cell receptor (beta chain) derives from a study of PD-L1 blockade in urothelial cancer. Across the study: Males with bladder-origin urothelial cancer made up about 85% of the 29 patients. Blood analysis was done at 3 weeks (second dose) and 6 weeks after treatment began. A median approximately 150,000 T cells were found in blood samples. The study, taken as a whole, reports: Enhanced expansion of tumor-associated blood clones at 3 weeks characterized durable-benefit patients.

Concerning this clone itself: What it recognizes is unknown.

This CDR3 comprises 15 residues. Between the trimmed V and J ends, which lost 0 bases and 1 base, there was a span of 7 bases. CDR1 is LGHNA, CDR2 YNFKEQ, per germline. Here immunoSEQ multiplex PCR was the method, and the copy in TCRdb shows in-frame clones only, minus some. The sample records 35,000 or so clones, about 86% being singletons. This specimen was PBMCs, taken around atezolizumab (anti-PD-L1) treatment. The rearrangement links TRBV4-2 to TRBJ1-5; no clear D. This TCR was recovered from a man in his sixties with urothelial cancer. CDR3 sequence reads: CASSQETGSNQPQHF. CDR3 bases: TGTGCCAGCAGCCAAGAAACGGGAAGCAATCAGCCCCAGCATTTT.